This T cell receptor beta chain originates from a study of blood T cells in healthy people across ages. Study-wide findings and caveats: Total diversity from one million sequenced T cells was likely underestimated. Unknown CMV status may confound age-related changes in expanded clones.

PCR was performed a second time for roughly 7 to 12 cycles using a sample-barcoded 5' primer and a J-beta primer mix. Paired-end reads containing CDR3 totaled no fewer than 3 million for each sample. MiXCR was run by TCRdb on the 5' RACE reads, yielding one entry per CDR3 protein. The sample contains roughly 800,000 distinct CDR3 sequences, roughly 60% of which appear only once. V was pared by 3 bases and J by 1 base, with 12 bases between. Germline V gene data show CDR1 as SQVTM and CDR2 as ANQGSEA. This CDR3 is built from 14 residues. Concerning this clonotype itself: The antigen remains undetermined.

The sequenced material came from blood. The sequence derives from a man aged 25-45 years in good health. This sequence joins TRBV29-1 and TRBJ1-1; D gene unclear. CDR3 DNA: TGCAGCGTTGAGTCCTATCTAAAGAACACTGAAGCTTTCTTT. Protein sequence: CSVESYLKNTEAFF. The entire variable domain, with the rest obtained from reference TRBV29-1 and TRBJ1-1, is as follows: SAVISQKPSRDICQRGTSLTIQCQVDSQVTMMFWYRQQPGQSLTLIATANQGSEATYESGFVIDKFPISRPNLTFSTLTVSNMSPEDSSIYLCSVESYLKNTEAFFGQGTRLTVV.